What follows is one TCR beta chain and its context. It has no known antigen specificity. Base qualities are not at hand, and no much larger clone is one base apart. The library relied on the immunoSEQ multiplex PCR assay. In the paper's pipeline: A statistical classification framework was built to diagnose cytomegalovirus status from the catalog of TCR beta chain sequences. Drawn from immuneACCESS, this table holds only the in-frame rearrangements with V and J called that TCRdb kept. Clones are partly lost; checked studies trace under half to an unresolved V gene and leave the rest unexplained. The V and J calls and clone size were taken over from that table, and D and trimming were inferred from the DNA. The sample has 200,000 to 250,000 clones on record, roughly 91% of them singletons. The top ten clones comprise 2% of the sample. The data are from a study of cytomegalovirus exposure and HLA in healthy donors (TCRdb year 2017). Background for the entire study: The roughly 670 repertoires of the first cohort and the 120 validation repertoires were produced on the same platform, according to a later analysis. The aim of the study was to test whether cataloging public T cell receptors could identify signatures of past pathogen exposure. In addition to the first cohort of roughly 700 subjects, a separate validation cohort of approximately 110 different subjects was used. The study combined high-throughput TCR immunosequencing, statistical association of individual TCRs with disease status, and machine learning to predict cytomegalovirus infection status.

General findings and caveats noted by the study authors: While some public TCRs were present in many individuals, most TCR sequences turned up only very rarely across donors. Subsequent analysis determined that TCRs grouped into clusters in the first cohort also showed a tendency toward co-occurrence across the 130 or so validation repertoires, and 94% of cluster scores exceeded 0. The classifier was reported to diagnose cytomegalovirus status with high specificity and sensitivity in both the original and validation cohorts. In vitro tests confirmed that a few of the cytomegalovirus-associated TCR beta chains recognize cytomegalovirus antigens. According to the authors, the approach could potentially be generalized to other disease states and immunological phenotypes. All 120 or so repertoires were used to score co-occurrence in the validation cohort in a later analysis, because that analysis had no HLA typing for the cohort. The study gave a list of under 200 TCR beta chains associated with cytomegalovirus.

The donors belonged to the validation cohort of about 130 subjects, which was separate from the roughly 670-subject first cohort. The sample taken for sequencing was PBMCs. The source is a woman between 18 and 30 years old in good health and CMV-seropositive.

The DNA sequence is as follows: TGTGCCAGCTCACGAAGTAGAGGGGGCGGAGAGACCCAGTACTTC. Translation gives CASSRSRGGGETQYF. Recombination linked TRBV18 to TRBJ2-5, with 7 bases aligning to TRBD1. From V the trimming removes 4 bases and from J it removes 4 bases, while the gene matches leave 9 bases of the junction unaccounted for. According to the germline V gene, CDR1 reads KGHSH and CDR2 reads LQKENI. Counted from cysteine to phenylalanine, this CDR3 has 15 amino acids. Left in the record is the CDR3 DNA by itself, 45 bases read in frame from the first base.